This T cell receptor beta chain was found in a study of blood T cell repertoires in COVID-19 (TCRdb year 2020). Turning to the overall study: Samples covering the acute and convalescent phases of COVID-19 were provided by collaborators in the United States, Italy and Spain. The prospective study material was composed of cDNA or gDNA derived from T cells, B-cell-depleted T cells, or PBMCs. Deeply sampled blood TCRbeta repertoires from subjects exposed to, actively infected with, or recovered from COVID-19 were included in the dataset. The repertoires were released in a freely available public database meant as a resource for research on the immune response to SARS-CoV-2. The samples were drawn from two sources: the first 160 participants of the ongoing ImmuneRACE study, and fewer than 1,500 subjects contributed by 6 global collaborators. Nearly every sample came with metadata listing a de-identified subject ID, COVID-19 status, age in years and sex. HLA class I and class II types, where available, came from metadata supplied by the sample provider rather than from assay-based typing.

Comments on this clone: Its specific antigen is unknown. No much larger clone exists at a distance of one base, and base qualities are not known.

TCRbeta CDR3 regions were amplified from genomic DNA by means of the immunoSEQ Assay, a bias-controlled multiplex PCR. The paper's data handling went like this. Within the assay, amplification of reference gene primers was used to estimate how many nucleated cells each sample contained. To quantify the absolute abundance of each unique TCRbeta CDR3 rearrangement, sequence reads were collapsed and filtered. Productive Simpson clonality was computed per sample as the square root of Simpson's diversity index over productive rearrangements. The immuneACCESS repertoire file appears here via TCRdb, limited to in-frame rearrangements. These files lack a portion of the clones; in checked studies, under half of the deficit traces to unresolved V genes, and the cause of the others is not known. That table supplies the V and J calls and clone size; D and trimming were determined from the DNA. The sample records 150,000 to 200,000 clones, about 87% of which are singletons. The ten largest clones add up to 3% to 4% of the sample.

What the work shows at the level of the full study, not this receptor alone: Clinical and demographic metadata were provided uncurated, with the amount varying by source and participant.

Whole blood was collected in K2EDTA tubes by collaborating institutions according to the institutions' own protocols. Collaborator samples were shipped for TCRbeta analysis as frozen whole blood, isolated PBMCs, or DNA extracted from either sample type. Taken from the germline V gene (reference sequence), the CDR1 and CDR2 loops are SEHNR and FQNEAQ. Including the terminal cysteine and phenylalanine, the CDR3 comprises 15 residues. This entry keeps only the CDR3 DNA: 45 bases, framed from base 1. The V end loses 4 bases and the J end loses 4 bases, and a stretch of 16 bases separates them. This clonotype was sampled from a man aged 18 to 29 with active or convalescent COVID-19. The rearranged chain carries TRBV7-9 and TRBJ1-2, and TRBD1 may be the D gene, going by 6 matching bases. The source material was peripheral blood. The CDR3 protein is CASSSHRGAGYGYTF. The nucleotides read TGTGCCAGCAGCTCGCACCGGGGGGCAGGCTATGGCTACACCTTC.